The rows below give T cell receptor beta chains drawn from one sample of a study of blood T cell repertoires in COVID-19. TCRdb's table, derived via immunoSEQ multiplex PCR, lists solely in-frame clones and lacks some. The sample records fewer than 150,000 clones, 81% being singletons. The sample was peripheral blood. Receptor source: a man aged 50-60 years with acute or convalescent COVID-19. The CDR3 runs from the conserved cysteine through the conserved F or W. A D gene is named only where the DNA matches it firmly. Clone size is not always given. Where it is, it says once, few, many or a class for expanded clones.

>.|.|TRBV11-2|TRBJ2-7
TGTGCCAGCAGCTTAGGGTCAGGGTATACCTACGAGCAGTACTTC
CASSLGSGYTYEQYF
>.|.|TRBV9|TRBJ2-1
TGTGCCAGCAGCCCAGGGTTTACGAATGAGCAGTTCTTC
CASSPGFTNEQFF
>TRBD1|.|TRBV28|TRBJ2-4
TGTGCCAGCAGTTCGGGACAGATTTTGGGTTTAGCCAAAAACATTCAGTACTTC
CASSSGQILGLAKNIQYF
>.|.|TRBV7-3|TRBJ2-1
TGTGCCAGCAGCTTAATGTCGGGGGACAGTGGTGAGCAGTTCTTC
CASSLMSGDSGEQFF
>TRBD2|.|TRBV10-2|TRBJ2-1
TGCGCCAGCAGGGAGACTAGCGGGGGCCCGAGCTCCTACAATGAGCAGTTCTTC
CASRETSGGPSSYNEQFF
>TRBD1|.|TRBV27|TRBJ1-6
TGTGCCAGCAGTTTGGCCCGAGGGGGCGGAAATTCACCCCTCCACTTT
CASSLARGGGNSPLHF
>TRBD1|.|TRBV4-1|TRBJ1-5
TGCGCCAGCAGCCCGACAGGGGCTAGCAATCAGCCCCAGCATTTT
CASSPTGASNQPQHF
>TRBD1|.|TRBV5-4|TRBJ2-3
TGTGCCAGCAGCTTCAGAACAGGGGCCAACAAGGACACGCAGTATTTT
CASSFRTGANKDTQYF
>TRBD1|.|TRBV6-2/TRBV6-3|TRBJ1-2
TGTGCCAGCAGTGATCAGGGGGACTATGGCTACACCTTC
CASSDQGDYGYTF
>TRBD1|.|TRBV7-2|TRBJ1-1
TGTGCCAGCAGCTTAGCAGGGGGCACGATGAACACTGAAGCTTTCTTT
CASSLAGGTMNTEAFF
>TRBD1|.|TRBV19|TRBJ1-4
TGTGCCAGTAGTGCCGCGGGGACAGCCGTTAATGAAAAACTGTTTTTT
CASSAAGTAVNEKLFF
>TRBD1|.|TRBV19|TRBJ1-5
TGTGCCAGTAGTCAGCGACAGGGCGCAGGGCAGCCCCAGCATTTT
CASSQRQGAGQPQHF
>.|.|TRBV3-1/TRBV3-2|TRBJ1-4
TGTGCCAGCAGCCAAGGGCAGCAGCACCCGGGAGAAAAACTGTTTTTT
CASSQGQQHPGEKLFF
>.|.|TRBV2|TRBJ1-3
TGTGCCAGCAGTCGACAGGTATCTGGAAACACCATATATTTT
CASSRQVSGNTIYF
>TRBD2|.|TRBV18|TRBJ2-5
TGTGCCAGCTCGCCGACTAGCGGGCAGACCCAGTACTTC
CASSPTSGQTQYF
>.|.|TRBV24-1|TRBJ1-1
TGTGCCACCAGTGATACTGGTATGAAAGCTTTCTTT
CATSDTGMKAFF
>TRBD1|.|TRBV4-1|TRBJ2-7
TGCGCCAGCAGCCCCGGACAGGGAGACTACGAGCAGTACTTC
CASSPGQGDYEQYF
>.|once|TRBV11-2|TRBJ2-7
TGTGCCAGCAGCCTGGGGGCCTCGAACGAGCAGTACTTC
CASSLGASNEQYF
>.|.|TRBV12-3/TRBV12-4|TRBJ1-5
TGTGCCAGCCGGTTGGGAGGACAGCCCCAGCATTTT
CASRLGGQPQHF
>TRBD1|.|TRBV13|TRBJ1-1
TGTGCCAGCAGACCAGGGGGTTCGAACACTGAAGCTTTCTTT
CASRPGGSNTEAFF
>TRBD1|.|TRBV30|TRBJ2-1
TGTGCCTTAACCCAGGGGGCGGATGAGCAGTTCTTC
CALTQGADEQFF
>.|.|TRBV7-9|TRBJ2-6
TGTGCCAGCAGCATGCTTGGGTCGGGCTCTGGGGCCAACGTCCTGACTTTC
CASSMLGSGSGANVLTF
>.|.|TRBV3-1/TRBV3-2|TRBJ1-1
TGTGCCAGCAGCCTTATAAATCAGGGGTCCACTGAAGCTTTCTTT
CASSLINQGSTEAFF
>.|.|TRBV27|TRBJ1-5
TGTGCCAGCAGTCCAATGGCGGGGGGCAATCAGCCCCAGCATTTT
CASSPMAGGNQPQHF
>.|.|TRBV19|TRBJ1-1
TGTGCCAGTAGTTTCCGAGGAGGTATGGACACTGAAGCTTTCTTT
CASSFRGGMDTEAFF
>TRBD1|.|TRBV30|TRBJ1-2
TGTGCCTGGAGTAGGGACAGGGGAAATGGCTACACCTTC
CAWSRDRGNGYTF
>.|.|TRBV5-6|TRBJ2-2
TGTGCCAGCAGCTGGGGACAGAACACCGGGGAGCTGTTTTTT
CASSWGQNTGELFF
>TRBD1|.|TRBV4-1|TRBJ2-1
TGCGCCAGCAGCCTTGACAGGGAAAGCTACAATGAGCAGTTCTTC
CASSLDRESYNEQFF
>.|.|TRBV14|TRBJ2-4
TGTGCCAGCAGCCAAGCCCAGGGGCTGGACATTCAGTACTTC
CASSQAQGLDIQYF
>.|.|TRBV5-4|TRBJ2-6
TGTGCCAGCAGTAACAGATGGGCTGGGGCCAACGTCCTGACTTTC
CASSNRWAGANVLTF
>TRBD1|.|TRBV29-1|TRBJ1-5
TGCAGCGTTGACATACAGGGGGGCAATCAGCCCCAGCATTTT
CSVDIQGGNQPQHF
>.|.|TRBV28|TRBJ1-1
TGTGCCAGCCGGCCGGGACACCCGAACACTGAAGCTTTCTTT
CASRPGHPNTEAFF
>.|once|TRBV19|TRBJ1-4
TGTGCCAGTAGTATGCCCCCCCGCGGGGTCGCTAATGAAAAACTGTTTTTT
CASSMPPRGVANEKLFF
>.|.|TRBV4-2|TRBJ1-2
TGTGCCAGCAGCCAGGGACTCCCACCCAACTATGGCTACACCTTC
CASSQGLPPNYGYTF
>.|.|TRBV6-1|TRBJ1-1
TGTGCCAGCAGTGATGGAGGAGGGAGCACTGAAGCTTTCTTT
CASSDGGGSTEAFF
>TRBD1|.|TRBV28|TRBJ1-5
TGTGCCAGCAGTTTTGCCCAGGGGGCTAGTCAGCCCCAGCATTTT
CASSFAQGASQPQHF
>.|.|TRBV7-2|TRBJ1-5
TGTGCCAGCAGCCCGTTCGGGAGGCCCCAGCATTTT
CASSPFGRPQHF
>.|.|TRBV6-5|TRBJ1-3
TGTGCCAGCCGTTCAGACAGGTCCTCTGGAAACACCATATATTTT
CASRSDRSSGNTIYF
>TRBD1|few|TRBV4-1|TRBJ2-7
TGCGCCAGCAGCCAAACCCGGACAGGAGACGAGCAGTACTTC
CASSQTRTGDEQYF
>.|.|TRBV4-1|TRBJ2-2
TGCGCCAGCAGCCATCCATCAGGTCCCCTATACAACACCGGGGAGCTGTTTTTT
CASSHPSGPLYNTGELFF
>.|.|TRBV5-4|TRBJ2-4
TGTGCCAGCAGCCCGGACTTGGGCGATCTAGCCAAAAACATTCAGTACTTC
CASSPDLGDLAKNIQYF
>TRBD1|.|TRBV6-5|TRBJ1-1
TGTGCCAGCAGCTCGACAGGGAATACTGAAGCTTTCTTT
CASSSTGNTEAFF